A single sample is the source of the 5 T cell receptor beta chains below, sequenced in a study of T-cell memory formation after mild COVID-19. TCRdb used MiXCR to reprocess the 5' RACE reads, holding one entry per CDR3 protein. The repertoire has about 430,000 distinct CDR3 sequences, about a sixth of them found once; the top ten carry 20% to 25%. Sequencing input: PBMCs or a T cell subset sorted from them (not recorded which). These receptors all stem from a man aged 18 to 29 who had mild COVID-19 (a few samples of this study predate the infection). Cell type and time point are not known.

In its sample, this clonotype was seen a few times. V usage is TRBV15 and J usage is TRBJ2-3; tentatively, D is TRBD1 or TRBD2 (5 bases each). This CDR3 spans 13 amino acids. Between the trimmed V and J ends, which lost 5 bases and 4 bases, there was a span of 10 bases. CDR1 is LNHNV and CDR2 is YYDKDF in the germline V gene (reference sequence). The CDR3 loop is CATSPRGPDTQYF. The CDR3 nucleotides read TGTGCCACCAGCCCCCGGGGCCCAGATACGCAGTATTTT.

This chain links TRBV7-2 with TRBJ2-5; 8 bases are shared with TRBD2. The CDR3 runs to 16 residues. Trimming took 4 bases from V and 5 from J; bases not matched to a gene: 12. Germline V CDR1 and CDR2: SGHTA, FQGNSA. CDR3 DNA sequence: TGTGCCAGCAGCTGGCTCGGCGAAGCGGGGGTGGAGACCCAGTACTTC. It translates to CASSWLGEAGVETQYF.

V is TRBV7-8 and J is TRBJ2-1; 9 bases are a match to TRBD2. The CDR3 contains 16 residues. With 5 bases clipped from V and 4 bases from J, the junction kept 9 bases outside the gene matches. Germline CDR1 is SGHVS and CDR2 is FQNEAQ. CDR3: CASSTYSGGVYNEQFF. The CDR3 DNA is TGTGCCAGCAGCACATATAGCGGGGGAGTTTACAATGAGCAGTTCTTC.

Here the CDR3 DNA reads TGTGCCAGCAACCCCGGGTGGGGTTCACCCCTCCACTTT. Translation: CASNPGWGSPLHF. The V gene is TRBV9, the J gene TRBJ1-6; D unresolved. The CDR3 length is 13 residues. V gave up 6 bases and J gave up 9 bases, with 13 bases separating them. The germline gives CDR1 SGDLS, CDR2 YYNGEE.

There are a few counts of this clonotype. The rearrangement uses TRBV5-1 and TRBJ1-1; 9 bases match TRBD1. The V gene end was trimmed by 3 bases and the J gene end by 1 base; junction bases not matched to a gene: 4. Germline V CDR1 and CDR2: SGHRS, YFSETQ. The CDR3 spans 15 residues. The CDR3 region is CASSSTGGANTEAFF. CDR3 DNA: TGCGCCAGCAGCTCGACAGGGGGAGCGAACACTGAAGCTTTCTTT.